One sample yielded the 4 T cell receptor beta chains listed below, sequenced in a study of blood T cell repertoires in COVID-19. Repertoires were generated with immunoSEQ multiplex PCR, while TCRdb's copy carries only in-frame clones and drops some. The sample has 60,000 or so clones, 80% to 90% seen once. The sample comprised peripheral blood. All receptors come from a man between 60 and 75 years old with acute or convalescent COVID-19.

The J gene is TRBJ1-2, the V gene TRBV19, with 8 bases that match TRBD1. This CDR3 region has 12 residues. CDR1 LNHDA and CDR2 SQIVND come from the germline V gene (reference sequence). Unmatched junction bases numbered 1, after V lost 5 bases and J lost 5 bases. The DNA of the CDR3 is TGTGCCAGTAGTGACAGGGGATATGGCTACACCTTC. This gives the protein CASSDRGYGYTF.

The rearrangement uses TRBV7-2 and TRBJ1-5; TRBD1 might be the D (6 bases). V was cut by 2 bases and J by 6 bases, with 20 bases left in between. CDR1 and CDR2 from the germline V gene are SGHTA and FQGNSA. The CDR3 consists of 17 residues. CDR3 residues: CASSLSPGGPLSQPQHF. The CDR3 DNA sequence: TGTGCCAGCAGCTTAAGCCCGGGGGGGCCTTTAAGTCAGCCCCAGCATTTT. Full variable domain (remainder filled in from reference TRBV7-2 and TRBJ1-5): GAGVSQSPSNKVTEKGKDVELRCDPISGHTALYWYRQSLGQGLEFLIYFQGNSAPDKSGLPSDRFSAERTGGSVSTLTIQRTQQEDSAVYLCASSLSPGGPLSQPQHFGDGTRLSIL.

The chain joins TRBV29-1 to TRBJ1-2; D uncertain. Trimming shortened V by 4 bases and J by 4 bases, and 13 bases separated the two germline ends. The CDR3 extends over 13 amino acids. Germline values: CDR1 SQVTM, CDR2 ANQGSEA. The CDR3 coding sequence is TGCAGCGTTGCGAAGAGCCCAAGCTATGGCTACACCTTC. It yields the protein CSVAKSPSYGYTF. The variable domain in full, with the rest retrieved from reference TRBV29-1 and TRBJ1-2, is SAVISQKPSRDICQRGTSLTIQCQVDSQVTMMFWYRQQPGQSLTLIATANQGSEATYESGFVIDKFPISRPNLTFSTLTVSNMSPEDSSIYLCSVAKSPSYGYTFGSGTRLTVV.

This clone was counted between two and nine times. The chain's CDR3 is CASSPVGGYNSPLHF. The CDR3 DNA sequence: TGTGCCAGCAGCCCGGTGGGGGGGTATAATTCACCCCTCCACTTT. The rearrangement links TRBV5-6 to TRBJ1-6; perhaps TRBD1 as D (5 bases). The length of the CDR3 is 15 residues. Germline CDR1 SGHDT, CDR2 YYEEEE. The germline V and J ends were trimmed by 4 bases and 4 bases, with 12 bases remaining between them.